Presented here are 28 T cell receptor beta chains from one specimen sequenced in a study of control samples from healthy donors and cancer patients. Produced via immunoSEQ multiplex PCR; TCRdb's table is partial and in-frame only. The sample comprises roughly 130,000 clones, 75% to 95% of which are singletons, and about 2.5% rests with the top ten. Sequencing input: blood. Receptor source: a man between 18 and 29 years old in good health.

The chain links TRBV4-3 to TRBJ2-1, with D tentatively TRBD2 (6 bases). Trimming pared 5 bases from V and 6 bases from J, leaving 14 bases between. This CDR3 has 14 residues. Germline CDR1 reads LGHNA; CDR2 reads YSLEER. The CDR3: CASSLVGSLNEQFF. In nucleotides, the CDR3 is TGCGCCAGCAGCTTGGTCGGGAGTCTCAATGAGCAGTTCTTC.

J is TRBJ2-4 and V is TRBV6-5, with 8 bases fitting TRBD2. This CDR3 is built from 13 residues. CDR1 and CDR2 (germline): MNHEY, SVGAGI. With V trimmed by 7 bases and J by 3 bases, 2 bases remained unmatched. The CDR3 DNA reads TGTGCCAGCACGGGACTAGACAAAAACATTCAGTACTTC. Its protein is CASTGLDKNIQYF.

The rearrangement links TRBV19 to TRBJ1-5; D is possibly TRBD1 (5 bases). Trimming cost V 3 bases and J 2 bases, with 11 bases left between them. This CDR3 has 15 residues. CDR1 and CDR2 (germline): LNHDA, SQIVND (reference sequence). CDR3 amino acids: CASSIQWGGNQPQHF. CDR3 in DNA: TGTGCCAGTAGTATCCAGTGGGGGGGCAATCAGCCCCAGCATTTT.

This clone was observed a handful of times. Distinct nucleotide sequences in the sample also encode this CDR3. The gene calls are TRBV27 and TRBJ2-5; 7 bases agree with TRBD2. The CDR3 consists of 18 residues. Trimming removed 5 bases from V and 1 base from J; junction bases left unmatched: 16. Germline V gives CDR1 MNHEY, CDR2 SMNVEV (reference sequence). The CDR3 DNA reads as TGTGCCAGCAGTCCCTCATCGACTAGCATCCCCTCCCAAGAGACCCAGTACTTC. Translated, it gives CASSPSSTSIPSQETQYF.

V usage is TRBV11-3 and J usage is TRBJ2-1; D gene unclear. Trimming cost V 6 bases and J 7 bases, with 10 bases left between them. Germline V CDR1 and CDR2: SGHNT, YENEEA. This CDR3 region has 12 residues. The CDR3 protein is CASSLTGNEQFF. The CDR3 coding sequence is TGTGCCAGCAGTTTAACGGGTAATGAGCAGTTCTTC.

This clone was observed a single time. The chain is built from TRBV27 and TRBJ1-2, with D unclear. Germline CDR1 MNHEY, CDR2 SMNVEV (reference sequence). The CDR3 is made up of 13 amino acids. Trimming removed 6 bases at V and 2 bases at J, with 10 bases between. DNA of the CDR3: TGTGCCAGCAGCCTAGGCCAGAACTATGGCTACACCTTC. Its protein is CASSLGQNYGYTF.

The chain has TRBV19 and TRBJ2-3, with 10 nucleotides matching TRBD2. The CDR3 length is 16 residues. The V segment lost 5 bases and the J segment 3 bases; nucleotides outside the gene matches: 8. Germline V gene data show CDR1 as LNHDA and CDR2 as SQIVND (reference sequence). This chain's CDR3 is CASSLLAGEGTDTQYF. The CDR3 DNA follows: TGTGCCAGTAGTCTTCTAGCGGGAGAAGGTACAGATACGCAGTATTTT.

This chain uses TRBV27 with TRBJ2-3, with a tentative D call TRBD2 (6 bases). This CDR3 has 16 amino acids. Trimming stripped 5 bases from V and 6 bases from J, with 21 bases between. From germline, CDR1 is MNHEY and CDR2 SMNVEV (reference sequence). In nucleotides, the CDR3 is TGTGCCAGCAGTCTGCTCGGGACTCCGAAGGGGGATACGCAGTATTTT. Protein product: CASSLLGTPKGDTQYF.

The DNA for the CDR3 is TGTGCCAGCAGTTACTCTTCTCGGGGAGAGACCCAGTACTTC. It yields the protein CASSYSSRGETQYF. The J gene is TRBJ2-5, the V gene TRBV6-5, with D perhaps TRBD2 (5 bases). V lost 0 bases and J 4 bases, leaving 9 bases between the germline ends. The length of the CDR3 is 14 residues. CDR1 is MNHEY, CDR2 SVGAGI, per germline.

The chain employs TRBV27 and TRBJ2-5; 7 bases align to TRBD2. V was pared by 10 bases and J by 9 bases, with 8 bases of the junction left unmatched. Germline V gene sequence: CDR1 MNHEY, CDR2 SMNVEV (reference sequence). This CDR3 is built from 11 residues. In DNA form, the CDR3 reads TGTGCCACCCTGAAGGGAGGGGCCCAGTACTTC. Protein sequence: CATLKGGAQYF.

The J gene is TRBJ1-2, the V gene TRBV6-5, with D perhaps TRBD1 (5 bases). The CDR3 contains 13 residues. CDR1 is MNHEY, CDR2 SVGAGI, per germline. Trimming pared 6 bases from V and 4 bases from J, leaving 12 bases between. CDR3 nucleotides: TGTGCCAGCAGCCAGTGGGGGGGCTATGGCTACACCTTC. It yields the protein CASSQWGGYGYTF.

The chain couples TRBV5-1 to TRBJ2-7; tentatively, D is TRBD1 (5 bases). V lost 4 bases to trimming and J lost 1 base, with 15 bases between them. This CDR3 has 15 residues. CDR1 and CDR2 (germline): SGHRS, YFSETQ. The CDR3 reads CASSRETANSYEQYF. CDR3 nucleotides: TGCGCCAGCAGCAGAGAGACAGCAAATTCCTACGAGCAGTACTTC.

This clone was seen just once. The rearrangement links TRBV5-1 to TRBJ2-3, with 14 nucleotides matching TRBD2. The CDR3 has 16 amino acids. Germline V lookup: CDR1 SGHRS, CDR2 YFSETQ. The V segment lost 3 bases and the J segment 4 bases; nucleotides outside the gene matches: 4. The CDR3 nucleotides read TGCGCCAGCAGCTCGGGGACTAGCGGGAGTTCAGATACGCAGTATTTT. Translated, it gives CASSSGTSGSSDTQYF.

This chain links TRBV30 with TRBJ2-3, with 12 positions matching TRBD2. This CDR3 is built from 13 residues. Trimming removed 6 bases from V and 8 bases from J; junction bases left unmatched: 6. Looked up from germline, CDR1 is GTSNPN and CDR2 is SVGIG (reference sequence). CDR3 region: CACLAGGRATQYF. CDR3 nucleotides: TGTGCCTGTCTAGCGGGAGGGCGGGCTACGCAGTATTTT.

This CDR3 is CASSLIVPGQTNSPLHF. CDR3 bases: TGTGCCAGCAGTTTAATCGTACCAGGACAGACCAATTCACCCCTCCACTTT. The gene calls are TRBV27 and TRBJ1-6; TRBD1 is a possible D gene (6 bases). The V gene lost 2 bases and the J gene lost 7 bases, with 18 bases spanning the gap. CDR3 length equals 17 residues. CDR1 and CDR2 (germline): MNHEY, SMNVEV (reference sequence).

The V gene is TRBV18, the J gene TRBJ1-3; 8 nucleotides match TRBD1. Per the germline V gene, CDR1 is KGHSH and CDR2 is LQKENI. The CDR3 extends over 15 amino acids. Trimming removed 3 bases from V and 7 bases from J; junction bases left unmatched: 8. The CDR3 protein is CASSPERTGLNTIYF. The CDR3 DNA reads TGTGCCAGCTCACCCGAAAGGACAGGGTTGAACACCATATATTTT.

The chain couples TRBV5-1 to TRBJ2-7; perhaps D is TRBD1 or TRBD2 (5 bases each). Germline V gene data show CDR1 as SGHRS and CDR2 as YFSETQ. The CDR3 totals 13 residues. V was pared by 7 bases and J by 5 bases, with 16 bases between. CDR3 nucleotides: TGCGCCAGCGAAGGCTCGGGGCCACACGAGCAGTACTTC. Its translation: CASEGSGPHEQYF.

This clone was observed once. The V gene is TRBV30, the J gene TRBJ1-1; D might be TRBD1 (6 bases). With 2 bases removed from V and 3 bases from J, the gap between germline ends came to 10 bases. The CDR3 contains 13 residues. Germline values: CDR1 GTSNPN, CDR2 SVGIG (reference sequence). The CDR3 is CAWSPQGYTEAFF. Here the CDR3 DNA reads TGTGCCTGGAGTCCCCAGGGGTACACTGAAGCTTTCTTT.

The CDR3 protein is CASSQGATNEKLFF. The CDR3 bases are TGCGCCAGCAGCCAGGGGGCAACTAATGAAAAACTGTTTTTT. The chain links TRBV23-1 to TRBJ1-4, with 7 bases that match TRBD1. TRBV23-1 is filed as an ORF, its function uncertain. J was trimmed by 0 bases and V by 6 bases; bases with no gene match: 1. This CDR3 contains 14 residues.

In DNA form, the CDR3 reads TGTGCCAGCAGTTACGGGCTAGCGGCCTACGAGCAGTACGTC. Translation gives CASSYGLAAYEQYV. This chain uses TRBV6-2 or TRBV6-3 with TRBJ2-7; 7 bases map to TRBD2. CDR3 length: 14 residues. Germline CDR1 reads MNHEY; CDR2 reads SVGEGT. Germline trimming cut 2 bases from V and 2 bases from J; bases unmatched to any gene: 3.

The CDR3 is CASSSRTGNGYTF. The CDR3 DNA follows: TGTGCCAGCAGCTCGAGGACAGGCAACGGCTACACCTTC. This chain uses TRBV7-2 with TRBJ1-2, with 7 bases identical to TRBD1. The CDR3 is made up of 13 amino acids. Germline assignment: CDR1 SGHTA and CDR2 FQGNSA. V dropped 4 bases and J dropped 8; count of bases not matched to a gene: 7.

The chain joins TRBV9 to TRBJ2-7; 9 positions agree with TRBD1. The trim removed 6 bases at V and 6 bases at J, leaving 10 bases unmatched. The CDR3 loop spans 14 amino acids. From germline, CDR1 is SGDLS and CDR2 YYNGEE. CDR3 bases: TGTGCCAGCACCGCGGGACAGGGTTCTCTCGAGCAGTACTTC. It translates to CASTAGQGSLEQYF.

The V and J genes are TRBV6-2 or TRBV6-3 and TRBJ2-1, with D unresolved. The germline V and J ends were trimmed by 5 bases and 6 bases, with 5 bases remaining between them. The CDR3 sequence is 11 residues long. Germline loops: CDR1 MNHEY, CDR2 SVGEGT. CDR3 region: CASSRANEQFF. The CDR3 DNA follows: TGTGCCAGCAGTCGAGCCAATGAGCAGTTCTTC.

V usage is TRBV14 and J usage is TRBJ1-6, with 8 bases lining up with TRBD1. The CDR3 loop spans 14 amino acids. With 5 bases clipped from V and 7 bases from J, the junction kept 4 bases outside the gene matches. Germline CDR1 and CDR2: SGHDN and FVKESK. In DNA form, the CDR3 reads TGTGCCAGCAGCTTACAGGGGGGAAATTCACCCCTCCACTTT. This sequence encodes CASSLQGGNSPLHF.

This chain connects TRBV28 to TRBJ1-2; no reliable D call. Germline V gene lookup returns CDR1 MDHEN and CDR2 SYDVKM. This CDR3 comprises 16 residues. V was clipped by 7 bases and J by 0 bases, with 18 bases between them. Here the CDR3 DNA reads TGTGCCAGCATCGCGGGGAATCTTGGCGCTAACTATGGCTACACCTTC. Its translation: CASIAGNLGANYGYTF.

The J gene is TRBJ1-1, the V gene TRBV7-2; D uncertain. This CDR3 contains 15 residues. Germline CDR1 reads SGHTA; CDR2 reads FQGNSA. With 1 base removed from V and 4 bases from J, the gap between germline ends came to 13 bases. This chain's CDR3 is CASSLVVSQGTEAFF. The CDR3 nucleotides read TGTGCCAGCAGCTTAGTGGTCTCTCAAGGCACTGAAGCTTTCTTT.

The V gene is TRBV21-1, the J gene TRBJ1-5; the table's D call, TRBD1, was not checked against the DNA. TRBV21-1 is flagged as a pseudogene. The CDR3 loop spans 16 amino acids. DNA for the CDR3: TGTGCCAGCACCTCCCCTTTGGACAGGGCCCCTCAGCCCCAGCATTTT. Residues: CASTSPLDRAPQPQHF.

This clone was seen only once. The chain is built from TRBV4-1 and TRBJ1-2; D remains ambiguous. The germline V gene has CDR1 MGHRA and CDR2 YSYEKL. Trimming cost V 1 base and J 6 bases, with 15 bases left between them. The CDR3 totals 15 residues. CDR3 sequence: CASSQASADRDGYTF. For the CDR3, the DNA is TGCGCCAGCAGCCAAGCGTCAGCCGACCGGGATGGCTACACCTTC.